This paragraph covers one T cell receptor beta chain sequence. The antigen remains undetermined. A junction boundary mismatches the germline segment, possibly from a read error. This sample stems from a study of metastatic and nonmetastatic thyroid tumors. Overall study context: Repertoires were compared across blood and tumor or nodule tissue from malignant and benign thyroid patients.

Until they underwent thyroid surgery, no patient had received any treatment. Study outcomes and limitations: It was reported that TCR beta diversity was significantly higher in malignant thyroid tumors than benign nodules, in blood and tumor.

CDR1 and CDR2 (germline): DFQATT, SNEGSKA (reference sequence). This CDR3 spans 11 amino acids. Through MiXCR, TCRdb re-clonotyped the PCR reads. Here the sample spans roughly 30,000 clones, approximately 17% being singletons. This rearrangement joins TRBV20-1 to TRBJ1-1; TRBD1 agrees at 7 bases. This clonotype originated in a female donor with papillary thyroid cancer or a benign thyroid nodule (not recorded which). Some clones in this sample may be carry-over from other donors' samples. The sample was blood. In DNA form, the CDR3 reads TGCAGTGCACCGGACAGGAGGCAAGCTTTATTT. This codes for CSAPDRRQALF.